A selection of T cell receptor beta chains follows, all from one sample in a study of CD8+ T cells in alopecia areata. The protocol was immunoSEQ multiplex PCR, while the TCRdb copy is restricted to in-frame clones and leaves out a portion. This table has about 200,000 clones, roughly three fifths appearing once. The sample taken for sequencing was CD8+ T cells sorted from blood. The source of these receptors is a human donor in good health. Both conserved end residues are part of each CDR3. D genes are given only for firm matches. Clone size is shown for a subset of rows, as once, few, many or a class of expanded clone.

D gene,V gene,J gene,clone size,CDR3 DNA,CDR3 protein
-,TRBV7-9,TRBJ2-7,few,TGTGCCAGCAGCAGCCGGGACGGACTGGAAGAGCAGTACTTC,CASSSRDGLEEQYF
-,TRBV18,TRBJ2-7,-,TGTGCCAGCTCACCTAGCCATCGGCCCCCAGCGCTCTACGAGCAGTACTTC,CASSPSHRPPALYEQYF
-,TRBV7-9,TRBJ2-3,-,TGTGCCAGCAGCGGGGACGGGACTTGGAGTGACACAGATACGCAGTATTTT,CASSGDGTWSDTDTQYF
-,TRBV11-1,TRBJ2-7,-,TGTGCCAGCAGCGAGGGGCAGGGTTTCACCTACGAGCAGTACTTC,CASSEGQGFTYEQYF
TRBD1,TRBV11-1,TRBJ2-5,-,TGTGCCAGCGGGACAGGGTACCAAGAGACCCAGTACTTC,CASGTGYQETQYF
-,TRBV6-5,TRBJ2-7,once,TGTGCCAGCAGGCCACCAGGGAACGGCGAGCAGTACTTC,CASRPPGNGEQYF
-,TRBV4-1,TRBJ2-7,-,TGCGCCAGCAGCCAAGATCGATACGGTTTTTCCTACGAGCAGTACTTC,CASSQDRYGFSYEQYF
-,TRBV9,TRBJ1-2,few,TGTGCCAGCACGATGTCTACAGGGTCCCATGGCTACACCTTC,CASTMSTGSHGYTF
-,TRBV25-1,TRBJ2-1,-,TGTGCCACCGAATCGGGACCGACTGCATTCTTC,CATESGPTAFF
-,TRBV14,TRBJ2-1,-,TGTGCCAGCAGCCAAAATTTAAATCGGCTAGTATACAATGAGCAGTTCTTC,CASSQNLNRLVYNEQFF
TRBD2,TRBV5-1,TRBJ2-1,once,TGCGCCAGCAGCTTCCTGCAGCGGGGGGACCACAATGAGCAGTTCTTC,CASSFLQRGDHNEQFF
TRBD1,TRBV29-1,TRBJ2-7,-,TGCAGCGTTGTGGGACAGGACTCCTACGAGCAGTACTTC,CSVVGQDSYEQYF
-,TRBV19,TRBJ2-7,-,TGTGCCAGCACGGAAGGGGGGCACAGACCGGTCAGCGAGCAGTACTTC,CASTEGGHRPVSEQYF
TRBD2,TRBV29-1,TRBJ2-5,-,TGCAGCGAGACCCGAGGGGGACTAGCGGGGGAACAGACCCAGTACTTC,CSETRGGLAGEQTQYF
-,TRBV27,TRBJ2-7,few,TGTGCCAGCAGTTCACAAGGCTACGAGCAGTACTTC,CASSSQGYEQYF
-,TRBV4-1,TRBJ2-1,few,TGCGCCAGCAGCCTTATGCCGTGGTTAGGATACAATGAGCAGTTCTTC,CASSLMPWLGYNEQFF
TRBD1,TRBV29-1,TRBJ2-5,-,TGCAGCGTTACCGGGACAGGGGTTCGAGAGACCCAGTACTTC,CSVTGTGVRETQYF
-,TRBV27,TRBJ1-1,-,TGTGCCAGCAGTCCGCCGGGGAACACTGAAGCTTTCTTT,CASSPPGNTEAFF
-,TRBV6-5,TRBJ2-7,few,TGTGCCAGCAGCCAGGGGCCCGAGCAGTACTTC,CASSQGPEQYF
-,TRBV5-4,TRBJ2-7,-,TGTGCCAGCAGCGCCGGGACCACCTACGAGCAGTACTTC,CASSAGTTYEQYF
TRBD1,TRBV30,TRBJ2-7,-,TGTGCCTGGGGGACAGGGACCTACGAGCAGTACTTC,CAWGTGTYEQYF
-,TRBV6-5,TRBJ2-7,-,TGTGCCAGCAGTTACTCGGGGGGCAGCTACGAGCAGTACTTC,CASSYSGGSYEQYF
TRBD1,TRBV5-6,TRBJ1-2,-,TGTGCCAGCAGCTTGGAGGGGGCACCTAACTATGGCTACACCTTC,CASSLEGAPNYGYTF
-,TRBV7-9,TRBJ1-1,-,TGTGCCAGCAGCTTAGACGAGTGGGCAGGGAAGTTGTACACTGAAGCTTTCTTT,CASSLDEWAGKLYTEAFF
TRBD1,TRBV25-1,TRBJ1-2,-,TGTGCCAGCAGCTTGACAGGGGGGAGTTATGGCTACACCTTC,CASSLTGGSYGYTF
TRBD1,TRBV30,TRBJ2-7,-,TGTGCCTGGAGTGTGGGGGACAGCTACTACGAGCAGTACTTC,CAWSVGDSYYEQYF
-,TRBV30,TRBJ1-1,-,TGTGCCTGGAGTAGGAACACTGAAGCTTTCTTT,CAWSRNTEAFF